This TCR beta chain was sequenced in a study of blood T cell repertoires in COVID-19. Across the whole study: The United States, Italy and Spain provided the acute and convalescent COVID-19 samples.

Using immunoSEQ multiplex PCR, the repertoire was profiled, and TCRdb retains in-frame clones only, with some absent. The sample lists around 64,000 clones, 87% occurring once. The germline V gene has CDR1 SGDLS and CDR2 YYNGEE. This CDR3 has 15 residues. V was pared by 0 bases and J by 5 bases, with 14 bases between. The source of this sequence is a man aged 45-65 years with active COVID-19. Sample: peripheral blood. The V gene is TRBV9, the J gene TRBJ2-5; TRBD2 is a possible D gene (5 bases). The CDR3 DNA is TGTGCCAGCAGCGTAGATTTAGCGTGGTCGGAGACCCAGTACTTC. It specifies CASSVDLAWSETQYF.